These 20 T cell receptor beta chains share one sample of origin, sequenced in a study of Ad26.COV2.S vaccination and SARS-CoV-2 variants. Treatment specified: roughly 20 received Ad26.COV2.S at low or high dose, single or two shots; about 5 received placebo; per-sample allocation not given. Sampling was done on day 63 after the first vaccine or placebo injection. Repertoires were generated with immunoSEQ multiplex PCR, while TCRdb's copy carries only in-frame clones and drops some. The table has fewer than 600,000 clones, roughly nine tenths seen once. The material was peripheral blood, obtained in a trial of Ad26.COV2.S vaccine versus placebo. These receptors all stem from a person aged 18-60 years who received the Ad26.COV2.S COVID-19 vaccine or a placebo.

The chain uses TRBV28 and TRBJ1-2; D remains unclear. V was trimmed by 7 bases and J by 8 bases, leaving 23 bases between them. Germline CDR1 and CDR2: MDHEN and SYDVKM. CDR3 length equals 15 residues. The CDR3 spells CASIVGRGVSGGYTF. The CDR3 DNA reads TGTGCCAGCATTGTCGGACGGGGAGTCTCAGGCGGCTACACCTTC.

The chain links TRBV11-3 to TRBJ2-7, with 8 nucleotides matching TRBD2. Germline lookup yields CDR1 SGHNT and CDR2 YENEEA. The ends lost 5 bases at V and 7 bases at J; junction bases unmatched: 10. CDR3 length: 14 amino acids. CDR3 sequence (DNA): TGTGCCAGCAGCGTCAAGCGGGGGTCTGGTGAGCAGTACTTC. Translation gives CASSVKRGSGEQYF.

V and J are TRBV15 and TRBJ2-3; D is ambiguous. This CDR3 is built from 13 residues. CDR1 is LNHNV, CDR2 YYDKDF, per germline (reference sequence). Trimming stripped 1 base from V and 7 bases from J, with 9 bases between. CDR3 in amino acids: CATSRGTSYTQYF. The CDR3 nucleotides are TGTGCCACCAGCAGAGGGACCAGCTATACGCAGTATTTT.

A note on this clone: At one end the junction does not follow the germline gene, possibly because of a read error. The chain has TRBV18 and TRBJ1-1, with 8 bases fitting TRBD1. There are 16 residues in the CDR3. Germline CDR1 reads KGHSH; CDR2 reads LQKENI. The CDR3 bases are TGTGCCAGCTCAGCACCTTTTGGACAGGGGAACACTGAAGCTTTCTTT. Translated: CASSAPFGQGNTEAFF.

This clone was counted a single time. V and J are TRBV19 and TRBJ2-2; 10 nucleotides align to TRBD2. Germline CDR1 is LNHDA and CDR2 is SQIVND (reference sequence). The trim removed 9 bases at V and 7 bases at J, leaving 11 bases unmatched. This CDR3 contains 15 residues. CDR3 in DNA: TGTGCCAGCACCCGGCTAGCGGGGGTGGGCGGGGAGCTGTTTTTT. This translates into CASTRLAGVGGELFF.

This clone was found a few times. The gene calls are TRBV28 and TRBJ2-7; 10 bases are shared with TRBD2. The CDR3 consists of 16 residues. Trimming at V came to 1 base and at J to 1 base, leaving 4 bases not matched to a gene. CDR1 is MDHEN and CDR2 is SYDVKM in the germline V gene. The CDR3 is CASSLSRAGGSYEQYF. In DNA form, the CDR3 reads TGTGCCAGCAGTTTATCACGAGCGGGAGGGTCCTACGAGCAGTACTTC.

This chain uses TRBV11-3 with TRBJ2-1, with D perhaps matching TRBD1 (6 bases). Trimming cost V 5 bases and J 8 bases, with 13 bases left between them. The V gene's germline CDR1 is SGHNT and CDR2 YENEEA. The CDR3 extends over 13 amino acids. The CDR3 spells CASSILHRDEQFF. CDR3 coding DNA: TGTGCCAGCAGCATCCTCCACAGGGATGAGCAGTTCTTC.

The chain links TRBV3-1 (or the pseudogene TRBV3-2) to TRBJ2-5; D is unclear. There are 15 residues in the CDR3. Trimming removed 1 base from V and 4 bases from J, with 13 bases in between. CDR1 is LGHDT, CDR2 YNNKEL, per germline (reference sequence). The chain's CDR3 is CASSQAAPRGETQYF. For the CDR3, the DNA is TGTGCCAGCAGCCAAGCGGCGCCCCGAGGAGAGACCCAGTACTTC.

This chain connects TRBV2 to TRBJ2-1, with unresolved D. Between the trimmed V and J ends, which lost 3 bases and 6 bases, there was a span of 6 bases. Looked up from germline, CDR1 is SNHLY and CDR2 is FYNNEI. The CDR3 contains 12 residues. This CDR3 reads CASSEVANEQFF. The CDR3 nucleotides are TGTGCCAGCAGTGAGGTTGCCAATGAGCAGTTCTTC.

CDR3 amino acids: CASSLSWNSPYTF. The CDR3, as DNA: TGTGCCAGCAGCTTAAGTTGGAACAGTCCCTACACCTTC. V usage is TRBV7-2 and J usage is TRBJ1-2; the D is unclear. The CDR3 contains 13 residues. V was shortened by 2 bases and J by 10 bases, with 14 bases between the two germline ends. Germline V lookup: CDR1 SGHTA, CDR2 FQGNSA.

This chain joins TRBV5-1 and TRBJ1-6; no reliable D call. The CDR3 is 13 amino acids. The V and J ends lost 0 bases and 9 bases respectively, with 7 bases between them. Germline values: CDR1 SGHRS, CDR2 YFSETQ. CDR3 amino acids: CASSLAGVSPLHF. The CDR3 DNA reads as TGCGCCAGCAGCTTGGCCGGGGTTTCACCCCTCCACTTT.

CDR3 coding DNA: TGTGCCAGCTCCCCAGGAGGGGAGGGTGGCTACACCTTC. It codes for CASSPGGEGGYTF. The chain employs TRBV18 and TRBJ1-2; possible D gene TRBD1, 5 bases. There are 13 residues in the CDR3. The V gene lost 6 bases and the J gene lost 7 bases, with 15 bases spanning the gap. Germline V gene sequence: CDR1 KGHSH, CDR2 LQKENI.

This chain links TRBV7-9 with TRBJ2-5; 9 positions agree with TRBD2. J lost 2 bases, V lost 5 bases, and 6 bases had no gene match. Germline assignment: CDR1 SEHNR and CDR2 FQNEAQ (reference sequence). This CDR3 has 15 residues. The CDR3 nucleotides are TGTGCCAGCAGCATGGGACTAGCAGAGCAAGAGACCCAGTACTTC. It translates to CASSMGLAEQETQYF.

The rearrangement joins TRBV6-1 to TRBJ1-5, with 9 nucleotides matching TRBD1. V trimming: 1 base; J trimming: 0 bases; junction bases outside the gene matches: 7. The CDR3 runs 18 residues. Germline lookup yields CDR1 MNHNS and CDR2 SASEGT. CDR3 sequence (DNA): TGTGCCAGCAGTGAAGTTGGACAGGGGACTTATAGCAATCAGCCCCAGCATTTT. Its protein product is CASSEVGQGTYSNQPQHF.

In its sample, this clone was seen once. V gene TRBV5-4 combines with J gene TRBJ1-4; D not certain. This CDR3 contains 15 residues. Germline V lookup: CDR1 SGHNT, CDR2 YYREEE (reference sequence). The V and J ends lost 4 bases and 3 bases respectively, with 13 bases between them. The CDR3 loop reads CASSKGRIPNEKLFF. In DNA form, the CDR3 reads TGTGCCAGCAGCAAAGGACGGATACCTAATGAAAAACTGTTTTTT. The variable domain in full, completed from reference TRBV5-4 and TRBJ1-4, reads ETGVTQSPTHLIKTRGQQVTLRCSSQSGHNTVSWYQQALGQGPQFIFQYYREEENGRGNFPPRFSGLQFPNYSSELNVNALELDDSALYLCASSKGRIPNEKLFFGSGTQLSVL.

This clone has a single count. This chain joins TRBV5-8 and TRBJ2-1, with 12 bases identical to TRBD2. V trimming: 0 bases; J trimming: 7 bases; junction bases outside the gene matches: 8. Germline V gives CDR1 SGHTS, CDR2 YDEGEE. The CDR3 consists of 17 residues. DNA of the CDR3: TGTGCCAGCAGCTTGGGACTAGCGGGAGTTTTGAAGAATGAGCAGTTCTTC. Its protein product is CASSLGLAGVLKNEQFF.

The gene calls are TRBV5-1 and TRBJ1-4; D is unclear. Trimming shortened V by 4 bases and J by 9 bases, and 10 bases separated the two germline ends. Germline V lookup: CDR1 SGHRS, CDR2 YFSETQ. The CDR3 extends over 12 amino acids. In nucleotides, the CDR3 is TGCGCCAGCAGCGCCGAAGAGAAAAAACTGTTTTTT. Its protein product is CASSAEEKKLFF.

This chain joins TRBV6-6 and TRBJ2-7; D gene ambiguous. Germline V gene data show CDR1 as MNHNY and CDR2 as SVGAGI (reference sequence). CDR3 length equals 13 residues. The V end was cut by 2 bases, the J end by 6 bases, with 11 bases between. CDR3 nucleotide sequence: TGTGCCAGCAGTTACATTAGTCCGGGCGAGCAGTACTTC. Protein: CASSYISPGEQYF.

The V call is TRBV5-6, the J call TRBJ1-2; no clear D. V gave up 0 bases and J gave up 4 bases, with 7 bases separating them. Germline assignment: CDR1 SGHDT and CDR2 YYEEEE. CDR3 size: 13 residues. The CDR3 region is CASSLAGSYGYTF. For the CDR3, the DNA is TGTGCCAGCAGCTTGGCGGGGTCCTATGGCTACACCTTC.

The J gene is TRBJ1-2, the V gene TRBV9; 9 bases match TRBD1. There are 15 residues in the CDR3. The J segment lost 1 base and the V segment lost 6 bases, leaving 7 bases of the junction unmatched. Germline CDR1 is SGDLS and CDR2 is YYNGEE. The CDR3 DNA reads TGTGCCAGCAAAACACCGGGACAGGGTAACTATGGCTACACCTTC. This codes for CASKTPGQGNYGYTF.